Here is one T cell receptor beta chain with its context. The target antigen is unknown. Assay used: immunoSEQ multiplex PCR; TCRdb lists only in-frame clones, some missing. Of roughly 120,000 clones in the sample, over 75% are singletons; the top ten hold 5.5%. There are 13 residues in the CDR3. Germline loops: CDR1 GTSNPN, CDR2 SVGIG (reference sequence). The V end was cut by 7 bases, the J end by 5 bases, with 17 bases between. These data belong to a study of a mutant IDH1 vaccine in newly diagnosed glioma. Study-wide findings and caveats: Immune responses induced by vaccination arose in 93.3% of the patients.

Time point given: week 11, during vaccination. In the vaccine, a single dose held 300 ug of the mutant IDH1 20-mer peptide, along with topical imiquimod. This clonotype was sampled from a man between 35 and 55 years old with glioma. Sequenced material: PBMCs, taken from a glioma patient whose treatment included an IDH1 peptide vaccine. This chain connects TRBV30 to TRBJ1-2; a weak D match, TRBD1 (6 bases). CDR3: CASSGGLGYGYTF. The CDR3 coding sequence is TGTGCCTCTTCGGGGGGCTTGGGATATGGCTACACCTTC.